The 25 T cell receptor beta chains below come from one sample, sequenced in a study of blood T cell repertoires in COVID-19. Sequencing was performed with immunoSEQ multiplex PCR; in TCRdb, only in-frame clones are kept and a portion is missing. Of about 310,000 clones in the sample, 80% to 90% were seen once. The sequenced material came from PBMCs or T cells enriched from blood (not recorded which). Every receptor here comes from a woman under 30 who had recovered from COVID-19.

The rearrangement joins TRBV6-5 to TRBJ1-3; possibly TRBD1 for D (6 bases). Looked up from germline, CDR1 is MNHEY and CDR2 is SVGAGI. The CDR3 has 15 residues. V was cut by 5 bases and J by 8 bases, with 19 bases left in between. The CDR3 DNA is TGTGCCAGCAGTCTCGAGACAGGTCGGTCGGACACCATATATTTT. It translates to CASSLETGRSDTIYF.

The rearrangement joins TRBV4-3 to TRBJ2-1, with 9 bases lining up with TRBD2. Per germline, CDR1 LGHNA and CDR2 YSLEER. Losses at the gene ends were 0 bases for V and 9 bases for J; bases not matched to a gene: 3. The CDR3 totals 14 residues. CDR3 nucleotides: TGCGCCAGCAGCCAAGATTCGACTAGCGGTGAGCAGTTCTTC. Encoded protein: CASSQDSTSGEQFF.

This chain joins TRBV5-5 and TRBJ1-1; D perhaps matches TRBD1 (5 bases). The CDR3 extends over 17 amino acids. Germline V gives CDR1 SGHKS, CDR2 YYEKEE (reference sequence). Trimming stripped 0 bases from V and 0 bases from J, with 15 bases between. CDR3: CASSLAGLAGVNTEAFF. The CDR3 nucleotides read TGTGCCAGCAGCTTGGCGGGGCTCGCGGGGGTGAACACTGAAGCTTTCTTT.

The J gene is TRBJ1-1, the V gene TRBV6-2 or TRBV6-3, with D unclear. The V and J ends lost 5 bases and 4 bases respectively, with 14 bases between them. Germline values: CDR1 MNHEY, CDR2 SVGEGT. This CDR3 is 14 amino acids long. The CDR3 region is CASSPGTSVTEAFF. The CDR3 DNA reads TGTGCCAGCAGTCCCGGTACGTCGGTCACTGAAGCTTTCTTT.

The chain has TRBV5-1 and TRBJ1-4, with 9 bases fitting TRBD1. The J segment lost 10 bases and the V segment lost 0 bases, leaving 7 bases of the junction unmatched. CDR1 and CDR2 from the germline V gene are SGHRS and YFSETQ. This CDR3 has 15 amino acids. Here the CDR3 DNA reads TGCGCCAGCAGCTTGGGACAGGGGGGATTTGGAAAACTGTTTTTT. Amino acids: CASSLGQGGFGKLFF.

This clone came up a few times. The chain employs TRBV7-6 and TRBJ2-7, with TRBD2 identical over 8 bases. Germline values: CDR1 SGHVS, CDR2 FNYEAQ. This CDR3 has 15 residues. The trim removed 5 bases at V and 2 bases at J, leaving 8 bases unmatched. The CDR3 reads CASSPGRGGAYEQYF. The CDR3 DNA is TGTGCCAGCAGCCCGGGTCGGGGGGGCGCCTACGAGCAGTACTTC.

The rearrangement links TRBV12-3 or TRBV12-4 to TRBJ1-3; D may be TRBD1 (6 bases). Trimming took 6 bases from V and 8 from J, leaving 8 bases between them. There are 11 residues in the CDR3. The DNA of the CDR3 is TGTGCCAGCAGAAAGGGGGACACCATATATTTT. It encodes CASRKGDTIYF.

The chain recombines TRBV2 with TRBJ2-3; 7 positions match TRBD2. J was trimmed by 2 bases and V by 9 bases; bases with no gene match: 8. The germline CDR1 and CDR2 sequences are SNHLY and FYNNEI. The CDR3 totals 14 residues. As DNA, the CDR3 is TGTGCCAGTGGGGAGGGTTCTTACACAGATACGCAGTATTTT. It specifies CASGEGSYTDTQYF.

The J gene is TRBJ1-2, the V gene TRBV6-1; 7 nucleotides line up with TRBD1. V lost 6 bases to trimming and J lost 3 bases; unmatched junction nucleotides: 13. The germline gives CDR1 MNHNS, CDR2 SASEGT. CDR3 length: 16 residues. CDR3 sequence (DNA): TGTGCCAGCAGCGAAAGAACAGGGGCAGCCGACTATGGCTACACCTTC. This sequence encodes CASSERTGAADYGYTF.

The V and J genes are TRBV13 and TRBJ1-1, with TRBD1 as a possible D gene (5 bases). The CDR3 runs to 13 residues. Germline V gene lookup returns CDR1 PRHDT and CDR2 FYEKMQ (reference sequence). Trimming pared 5 bases from V and 4 bases from J, leaving 11 bases between. In DNA form, the CDR3 reads TGTGCCAGCAGCCTGGGGGGGGGCACTGAAGCTTTCTTT. This codes for CASSLGGGTEAFF.

J is TRBJ2-3 and V is TRBV7-2; 8 bases map to TRBD1. V shed 6 bases, J shed 8 bases, and the junction held 13 bases outside the gene matches. The CDR3 spans 15 residues. Germline V gene lookup returns CDR1 SGHTA and CDR2 FQGNSA. CDR3 nucleotides: TGTGCCAGCAGACCCCCCGGACAGGGATCGGGTACGCAGTATTTT. Amino acids: CASRPPGQGSGTQYF. Full variable domain (remainder filled in from reference TRBV7-2 and TRBJ2-3): GAGVSQSPSNKVTEKGKDVELRCDPISGHTALYWYRQSLGQGLEFLIYFQGNSAPDKSGLPSDRFSAERTGGSVSTLTIQRTQQEDSAVYLCASRPPGQGSGTQYFGPGTRLTVL.

Only one count was recorded for this clone. The genes are TRBV9 and TRBJ1-5; D remains ambiguous. CDR1 and CDR2 from the germline V gene are SGDLS and YYNGEE. V shed 0 bases and J shed 10 bases, with 14 bases lying between them. The CDR3 has 14 residues. CDR3: CASSVGYRQGPQHF. CDR3 bases: TGTGCCAGCAGCGTAGGTTACAGACAAGGCCCCCAGCATTTT. Variable domain in full (rest from reference TRBV9 and TRBJ1-5): DSGVTQTPKHLITATGQRVTLRCSPRSGDLSVYWYQQSLDQGLQFLIQYYNGEERAKGNILERFSAQQFPDLHSELNLSSLELGDSALYFCASSVGYRQGPQHFGDGTRLSIL.

This clone was seen once. The V gene is TRBV5-1, the J gene TRBJ1-1, with 9 positions matching TRBD1. CDR1 is SGHRS, CDR2 YFSETQ, per germline. The CDR3 contains 16 residues. The junction had 11 bases not matched to a gene; V was cut back by 4 bases and J by 4 bases. The chain's CDR3 is CASSPPGQGWGTEAFF. In DNA, the CDR3 is TGCGCCAGCAGCCCTCCGGGACAGGGCTGGGGCACTGAAGCTTTCTTT.

This clone turned up a few times. This rearrangement joins TRBV7-9 to TRBJ1-2; 7 nucleotides agree with TRBD1. This CDR3 region has 14 residues. Germline CDR1 is SEHNR and CDR2 is FQNEAQ (reference sequence). J was trimmed by 8 bases and V by 1 base; bases with no gene match: 7. Here the CDR3 DNA reads TGTGCCAGCAGCTTAGATGGACAGGCCGGGGGCTACACCTTC. Protein product: CASSLDGQAGGYTF. Based on the CDR3 plus reference TRBV7-9 and TRBJ1-2, the full variable domain is DTGVSQNPRHKITKRGQNVTFRCDPISEHNRLYWYRQTLGQGPEFLTYFQNEAQLEKSRLLSDRFSAERPKGSFSTLEIQRTEQGDSAMYLCASSLDGQAGGYTFGSGTRLTVV.

The V call is TRBV7-2, the J call TRBJ1-2, with D possibly matching TRBD1 (6 bases). Germline values: CDR1 SGHTA, CDR2 FQGNSA. V lost 6 bases to trimming and J lost 5 bases, with 16 bases between them. The CDR3 has 14 amino acids. CDR3 region: CASRQRGIVYGYTF. The CDR3 region has the DNA TGTGCCAGCAGACAGAGGGGGATCGTTTATGGCTACACCTTC.

Here the CDR3 DNA reads TGTGCCAGCAAGATGGGGGGTTCAACTGACTATGGCTACACCTTC. Protein: CASKMGGSTDYGYTF. The rearrangement joins TRBV5-4 to TRBJ1-2; weak D call: TRBD1 (5 bases). This CDR3 region has 15 residues. The V end lost 6 bases, the J end lost 3 bases, and 18 bases lay between the germline ends. Germline CDR1 SGHNT, CDR2 YYREEE (reference sequence).

The J gene is TRBJ2-1, the V gene TRBV19; 16 nucleotides align to TRBD2. The J segment lost 4 bases and the V segment lost 0 bases, leaving 15 bases of the junction unmatched. Germline loops: CDR1 LNHDA, CDR2 SQIVND (reference sequence). The CDR3 covers 22 residues. The CDR3 reads CASSIDMGLAGGAYGHYNEQFF. In DNA form, the CDR3 reads TGTGCCAGTAGTATAGACATGGGACTAGCGGGAGGGGCTTACGGGCATTACAATGAGCAGTTCTTC.

The chain employs TRBV5-4 and TRBJ2-1; the match to TRBD2 covers 9 bases. V dropped 4 bases and J dropped 8; count of bases not matched to a gene: 13. The length of the CDR3 is 16 residues. The germline V gene has CDR1 SGHNT and CDR2 YYREEE (reference sequence). CDR3 bases: TGTGCCAGCAGCGCGGGAGGGGCTAGCGGGGTGCATGAGCAGTTCTTC. Translation gives CASSAGGASGVHEQFF.

V gene TRBV2 combines with J gene TRBJ2-1; 7 bases map to TRBD1. Trimming took 5 bases from V and 1 from J; bases not matched to a gene: 5. Germline CDR1 SNHLY, CDR2 FYNNEI. This CDR3 contains 15 residues. The CDR3 region is CASSFRGMSYNEQFF. Written as DNA, the CDR3 is TGTGCCAGCAGTTTCAGGGGGATGTCCTACAATGAGCAGTTCTTC.

The rearrangement joins TRBV28 to TRBJ1-4; no reliable D call. CDR3 length: 17 amino acids. Per germline, CDR1 MDHEN and CDR2 SYDVKM. Deletions cut 2 bases from V and 0 bases from J, with 13 bases between. This CDR3 reads CASSLLPDTPTNEKLFF. DNA for the CDR3: TGTGCCAGCAGTTTACTCCCAGATACCCCAACTAATGAAAAACTGTTTTTT.

The chain uses TRBV21-1 and TRBJ2-5; TRBD1, as called in the table, went unchecked against the DNA. TRBV21-1 is annotated as a pseudogene. CDR3 length: 18 amino acids. The DNA for the CDR3 is TGTGCCAGCAGCAAAGTACGCCGACAGGGCAGGTTCCAAGAGACCCAGTACTTC. Translated, it gives CASSKVRRQGRFQETQYF.

The chain recombines TRBV20-1 with TRBJ2-7; 8 bases line up with TRBD2. This CDR3 is 13 amino acids long. The trim removed 3 bases at V and 6 bases at J, leaving 7 bases unmatched. The germline V gene encodes CDR1 DFQATT and CDR2 SNEGSKA (reference sequence). CDR3 sequence reads: CSASGSGGTEQYF. For the CDR3, the DNA is TGCAGTGCTAGTGGTTCGGGGGGGACCGAGCAGTACTTC.

The CDR3 nucleotides read TGTGCCAGCTCACCGAACAGGAATGAGCAGTTCTTC. Protein sequence: CASSPNRNEQFF. V and J are TRBV18 and TRBJ2-1; D is possibly TRBD1 (5 bases). This CDR3 has 12 residues. V was clipped by 3 bases and J by 7 bases, with 7 bases between them. Germline loops: CDR1 KGHSH, CDR2 LQKENI.

Notes on this clone: Other DNA sequences from this sample encode an identical CDR3 as well. The chain joins TRBV5-1 to TRBJ1-1; TRBD1 matches at 7 bases. Germline loops: CDR1 SGHRS, CDR2 YFSETQ. V shed 0 bases and J 5 bases; nucleotides not matched to a gene: 4. This CDR3 is 14 amino acids long. The CDR3 sequence: CASSLDRGDTEAFF. For the CDR3, the DNA is TGCGCCAGCAGCTTGGACAGGGGAGATACTGAAGCTTTCTTT. The full variable domain, completed using reference TRBV5-1 and TRBJ1-1, is KAGVTQTPRYLIKTRGQQVTLSCSPISGHRSVSWYQQTPGQGLQFLFEYFSETQRNKGNFPGRFSGRQFSNSRSEMNVSTLELGDSALYLCASSLDRGDTEAFFGQGTRLTVV.

This clone showed up just a few times. The V and J genes are TRBV6-2 or TRBV6-3 and TRBJ2-3, with D uncertain. CDR1 is MNHEY and CDR2 is SVGEGT in the germline V gene. The V end lost 0 bases, the J end lost 0 bases, and 4 bases lay between the germline ends. The CDR3 sequence is 14 residues long. The CDR3 DNA reads TGTGCCAGCAGTTACTCGACTAGCACAGATACGCAGTATTTT. As protein: CASSYSTSTDTQYF.